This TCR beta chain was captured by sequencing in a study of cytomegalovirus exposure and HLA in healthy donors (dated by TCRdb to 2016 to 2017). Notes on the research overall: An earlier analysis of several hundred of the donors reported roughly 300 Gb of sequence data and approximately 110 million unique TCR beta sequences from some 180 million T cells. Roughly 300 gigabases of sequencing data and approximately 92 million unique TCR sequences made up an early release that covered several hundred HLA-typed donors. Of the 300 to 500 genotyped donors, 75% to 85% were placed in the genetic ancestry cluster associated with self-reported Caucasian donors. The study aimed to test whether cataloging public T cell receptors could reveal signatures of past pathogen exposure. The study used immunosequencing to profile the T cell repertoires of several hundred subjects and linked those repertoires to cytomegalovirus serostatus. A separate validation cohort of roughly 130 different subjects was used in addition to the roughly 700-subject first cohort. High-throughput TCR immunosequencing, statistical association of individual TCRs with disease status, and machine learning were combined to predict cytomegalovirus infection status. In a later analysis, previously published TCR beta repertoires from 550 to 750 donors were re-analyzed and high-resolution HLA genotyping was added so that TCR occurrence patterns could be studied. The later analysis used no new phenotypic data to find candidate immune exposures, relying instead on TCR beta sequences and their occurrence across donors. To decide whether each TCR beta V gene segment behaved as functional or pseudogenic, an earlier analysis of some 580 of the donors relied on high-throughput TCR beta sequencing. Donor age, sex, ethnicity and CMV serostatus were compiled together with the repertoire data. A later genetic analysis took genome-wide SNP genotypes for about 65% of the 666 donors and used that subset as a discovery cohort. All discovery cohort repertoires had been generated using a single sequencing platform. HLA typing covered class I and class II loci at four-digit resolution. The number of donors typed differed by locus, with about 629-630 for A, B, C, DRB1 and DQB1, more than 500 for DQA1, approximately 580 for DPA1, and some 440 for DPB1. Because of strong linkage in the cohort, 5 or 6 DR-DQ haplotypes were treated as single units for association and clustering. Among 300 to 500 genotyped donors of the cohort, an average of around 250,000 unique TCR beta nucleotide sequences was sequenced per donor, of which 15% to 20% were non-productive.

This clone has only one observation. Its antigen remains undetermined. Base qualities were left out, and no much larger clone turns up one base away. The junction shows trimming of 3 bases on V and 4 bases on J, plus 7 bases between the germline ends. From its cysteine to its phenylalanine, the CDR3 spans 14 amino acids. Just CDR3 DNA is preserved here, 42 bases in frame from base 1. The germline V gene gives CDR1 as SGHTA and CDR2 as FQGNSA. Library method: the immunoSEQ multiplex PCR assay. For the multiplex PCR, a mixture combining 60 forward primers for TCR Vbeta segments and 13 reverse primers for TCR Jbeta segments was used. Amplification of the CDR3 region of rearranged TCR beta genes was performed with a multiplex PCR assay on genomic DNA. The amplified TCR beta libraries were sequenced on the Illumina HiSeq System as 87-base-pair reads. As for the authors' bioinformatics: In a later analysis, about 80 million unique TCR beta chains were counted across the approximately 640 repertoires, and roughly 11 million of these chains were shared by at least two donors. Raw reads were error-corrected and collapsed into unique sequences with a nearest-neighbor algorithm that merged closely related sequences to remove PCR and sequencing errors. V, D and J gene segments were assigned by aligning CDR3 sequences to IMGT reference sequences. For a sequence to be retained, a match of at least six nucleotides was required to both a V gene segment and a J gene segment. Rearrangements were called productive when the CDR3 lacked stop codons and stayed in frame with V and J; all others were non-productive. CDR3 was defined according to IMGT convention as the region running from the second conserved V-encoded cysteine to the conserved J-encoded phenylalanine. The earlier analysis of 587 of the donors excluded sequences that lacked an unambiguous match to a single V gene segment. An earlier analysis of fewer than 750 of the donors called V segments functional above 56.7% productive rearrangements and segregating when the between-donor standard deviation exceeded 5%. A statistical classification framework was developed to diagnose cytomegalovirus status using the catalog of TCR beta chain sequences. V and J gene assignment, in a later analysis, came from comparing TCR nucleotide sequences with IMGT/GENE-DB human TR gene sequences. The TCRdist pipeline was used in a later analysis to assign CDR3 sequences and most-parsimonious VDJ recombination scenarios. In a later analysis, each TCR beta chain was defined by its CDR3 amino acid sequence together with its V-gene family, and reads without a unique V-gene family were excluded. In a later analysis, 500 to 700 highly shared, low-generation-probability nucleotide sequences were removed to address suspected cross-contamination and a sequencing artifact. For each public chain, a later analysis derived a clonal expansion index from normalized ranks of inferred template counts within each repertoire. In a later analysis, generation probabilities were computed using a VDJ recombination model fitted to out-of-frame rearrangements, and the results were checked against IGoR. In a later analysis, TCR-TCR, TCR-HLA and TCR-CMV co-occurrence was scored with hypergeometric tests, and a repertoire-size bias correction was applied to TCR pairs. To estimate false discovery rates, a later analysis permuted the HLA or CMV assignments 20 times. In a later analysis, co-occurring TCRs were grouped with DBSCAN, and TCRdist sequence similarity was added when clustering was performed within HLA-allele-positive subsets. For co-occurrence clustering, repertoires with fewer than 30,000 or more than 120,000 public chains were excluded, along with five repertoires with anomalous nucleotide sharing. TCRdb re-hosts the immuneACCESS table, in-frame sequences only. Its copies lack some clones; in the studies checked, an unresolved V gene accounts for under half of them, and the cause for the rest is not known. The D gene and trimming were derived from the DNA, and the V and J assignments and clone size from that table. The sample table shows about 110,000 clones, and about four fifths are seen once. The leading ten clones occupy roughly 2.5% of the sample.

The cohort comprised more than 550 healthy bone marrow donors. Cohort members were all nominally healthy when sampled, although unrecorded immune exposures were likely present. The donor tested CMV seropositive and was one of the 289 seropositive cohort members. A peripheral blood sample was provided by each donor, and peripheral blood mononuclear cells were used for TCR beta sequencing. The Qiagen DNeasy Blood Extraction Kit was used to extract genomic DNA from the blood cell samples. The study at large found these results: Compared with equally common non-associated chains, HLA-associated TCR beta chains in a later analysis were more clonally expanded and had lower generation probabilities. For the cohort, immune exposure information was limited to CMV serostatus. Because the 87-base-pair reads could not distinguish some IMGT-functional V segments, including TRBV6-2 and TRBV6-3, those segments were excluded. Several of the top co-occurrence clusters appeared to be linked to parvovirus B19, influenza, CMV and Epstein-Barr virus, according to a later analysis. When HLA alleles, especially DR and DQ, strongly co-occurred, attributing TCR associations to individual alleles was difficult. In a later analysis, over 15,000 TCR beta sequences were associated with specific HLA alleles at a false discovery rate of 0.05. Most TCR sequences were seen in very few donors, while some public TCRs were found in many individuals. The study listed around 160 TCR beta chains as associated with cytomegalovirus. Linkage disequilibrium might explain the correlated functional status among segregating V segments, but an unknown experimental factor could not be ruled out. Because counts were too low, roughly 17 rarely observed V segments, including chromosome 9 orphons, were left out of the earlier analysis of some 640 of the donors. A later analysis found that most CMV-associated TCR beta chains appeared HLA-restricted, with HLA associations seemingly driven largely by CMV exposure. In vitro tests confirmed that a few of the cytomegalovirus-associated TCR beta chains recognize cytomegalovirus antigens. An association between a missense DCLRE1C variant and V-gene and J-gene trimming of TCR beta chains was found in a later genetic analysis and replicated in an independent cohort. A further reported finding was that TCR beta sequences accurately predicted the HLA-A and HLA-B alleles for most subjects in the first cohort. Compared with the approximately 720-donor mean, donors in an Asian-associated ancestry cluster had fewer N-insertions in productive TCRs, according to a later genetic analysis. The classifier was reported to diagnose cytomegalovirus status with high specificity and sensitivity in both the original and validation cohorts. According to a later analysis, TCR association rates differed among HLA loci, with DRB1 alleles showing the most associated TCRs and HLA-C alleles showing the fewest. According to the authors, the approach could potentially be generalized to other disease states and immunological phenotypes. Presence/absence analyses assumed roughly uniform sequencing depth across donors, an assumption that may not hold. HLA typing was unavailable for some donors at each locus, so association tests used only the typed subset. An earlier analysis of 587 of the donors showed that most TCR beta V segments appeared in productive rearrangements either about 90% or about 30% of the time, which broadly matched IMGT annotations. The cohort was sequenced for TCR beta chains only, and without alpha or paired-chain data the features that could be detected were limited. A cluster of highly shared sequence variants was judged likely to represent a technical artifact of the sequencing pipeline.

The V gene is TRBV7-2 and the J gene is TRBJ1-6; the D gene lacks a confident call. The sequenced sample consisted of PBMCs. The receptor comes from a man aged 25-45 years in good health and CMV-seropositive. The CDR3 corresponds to CASSLQAYNSPLHF. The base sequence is TGTGCCAGCAGCTTGCAGGCTTATAATTCACCCCTCCACTTT.